These 17 T cell receptor beta chains share one sample of origin, sequenced in a study of OX40 agonist ivuxolimab in advanced cancers. Method: immunoSEQ multiplex PCR; TCRdb's copy keeps in-frame clones and lacks some. The sample includes some 19,000 clones, 68% of them seen just once. Sequenced here: CD4+ or CD8+ T cells sorted from blood, sampled in a trial of the OX40 agonist ivuxolimab. The receptors stem from an adult with an advanced solid tumor such as melanoma, head and neck, liver or kidney cancer.

For this clone: Other DNA sequences within the sample encode an identical CDR3. This chain uses TRBV6-6 with TRBJ2-7; D is possibly TRBD2 (5 bases). The CDR3 extends over 13 amino acids. The germline V gene has CDR1 MNHNY and CDR2 SVGAGI (reference sequence). Deletions cut 0 bases from V and 6 bases from J, with 9 bases between. The CDR3: CASSYSSGTEQYF. In nucleotides, the CDR3 is TGTGCCAGCAGTTACTCATCGGGAACCGAGCAGTACTTC.

This clone was detected ten times or more. The identical CDR3 is also encoded by other nucleotide sequences in the sample. J is TRBJ2-1 and V is TRBV19; TRBD2 aligns across 12 bases. From germline, CDR1 is LNHDA and CDR2 SQIVND (reference sequence). The CDR3 is made up of 15 amino acids. The V segment lost 3 bases and the J segment 6 bases; nucleotides outside the gene matches: 3. The CDR3: CASSILAGGLNEQFF. The DNA for the CDR3 is TGTGCCAGTAGTATTCTAGCGGGGGGGCTCAATGAGCAGTTCTTC. Filled out from reference TRBV19 and TRBJ2-1, the complete variable domain reads DGGITQSPKYLFRKEGQNVTLSCEQNLNHDAMYWYRQDPGQGLRLIYYSQIVNDFQKGDIAEGYSVSREKKESFPLTVTSAQKNPTAFYLCASSILAGGLNEQFFGPGTRLTVL.

CDR3 in DNA: TGTGCCAGCAAATTCCGGACCCGAAGCAATCAGCCCCAGCATTTT. Encoded protein: CASKFRTRSNQPQHF. This chain joins TRBV6-1 and TRBJ1-5; D is unresolved. Trimming shortened V by 7 bases and J by 1 base, and 14 bases separated the two germline ends. Germline V gene data show CDR1 as MNHNS and CDR2 as SASEGT. The CDR3 length is 15 residues.

This clone counts as medium-sized (0.01 to 0.1%). V and J are TRBV2 and TRBJ2-5, with 7 bases identical to TRBD2. The CDR3 runs to 14 residues. Germline CDR1 reads SNHLY; CDR2 reads FYNNEI. V trimming: 3 bases; J trimming: 4 bases; junction bases outside the gene matches: 5. The CDR3 DNA follows: TGTGCCAGCAGTGATCTGGGAGGGCGAGAGACCCAGTACTTC. Translating it yields CASSDLGGRETQYF.

The rearrangement joins TRBV7-8 to TRBJ1-1; no definite D call. The germline gives CDR1 SGHVS, CDR2 FQNEAQ. This CDR3 spans 16 amino acids. V was shortened by 0 bases and J by 5 bases, with 16 bases between the two germline ends. In nucleotides, the CDR3 is TGTGCCAGCAGCTTAGCGGCGGACGAGTTGTGGACTGAAGCTTTCTTT. It encodes CASSLAADELWTEAFF.

V is TRBV7-9 and J is TRBJ2-7, with TRBD2 as a possible D gene (5 bases). Per the germline V gene, CDR1 is SEHNR and CDR2 is FQNEAQ (reference sequence). The V gene lost 5 bases and the J gene lost 2 bases, with 19 bases spanning the gap. This CDR3 contains 16 residues. CDR3 in DNA: TGTGCCAGCAGCCCCGGAGGACGGGTCACTGCCTACGAGCAGTACTTC. Amino acid sequence: CASSPGGRVTAYEQYF.

This clone was detected only a few times. The chain recombines TRBV6-1 with TRBJ2-1; TRBD2 matches 10 bases. The V segment lost 0 bases and the J segment 9 bases; nucleotides outside the gene matches: 11. CDR1 MNHNS and CDR2 SASEGT come from the germline V gene. The CDR3 is made up of 17 amino acids. The CDR3, as DNA: TGTGCCAGCAGTGAAGCTCTCGGTAGCGGGGGGCAAGGTGAGCAGTTCTTC. It translates to CASSEALGSGGQGEQFF.

The chain employs TRBV28 and TRBJ2-4, with D possibly being TRBD1 (6 bases). Germline CDR1 is MDHEN and CDR2 is SYDVKM. The CDR3 runs to 15 residues. V was trimmed by 2 bases and J by 6 bases, leaving 14 bases between them. The DNA of the CDR3 is TGTGCCAGCAGTTTAGGGAGTTGGACAGCAAACATTCAGTACTTC. Translating gives CASSLGSWTANIQYF.

This clone was picked up a small number of times. This sequence joins TRBV10-3 and TRBJ1-2; D perhaps matches TRBD1 (6 bases). The CDR3 length is 14 residues. CDR1 and CDR2 (germline): ENHRY, SYGVKD. The ends were cut back, 10 bases at V and 7 bases at J, with 22 bases in the middle. CDR3: CATFEGGGEGGYTF. The CDR3 coding sequence is TGTGCCACCTTTGAGGGAGGGGGTGAGGGTGGCTACACCTTC.

A few counts support this clone. The chain links TRBV28 to TRBJ1-2; TRBD1 matches at 7 bases. CDR3 length: 15 residues. Germline V gene lookup returns CDR1 MDHEN and CDR2 SYDVKM. Trimming cost V 3 bases and J 2 bases; bases outside gene matches: 6. The DNA for the CDR3 is TGTGCCAGCAGTTTGATAAAGGGGGCGAACTATGGCTACACCTTC. It encodes CASSLIKGANYGYTF.

J is TRBJ2-3 and V is TRBV28; 7 bases align to TRBD2. The junction had 4 bases not matched to a gene; V was cut back by 0 bases and J by 1 base. This CDR3 spans 16 amino acids. Per germline, CDR1 MDHEN and CDR2 SYDVKM. The CDR3 nucleotides are TGTGCCAGCAGTTTATGGCGGGAGCTACGCACAGATACGCAGTATTTT. This gives the protein CASSLWRELRTDTQYF.

The chain uses TRBV28 and TRBJ2-7; 7 bases are shared with TRBD2. The CDR3 extends over 14 amino acids. The germline V gene encodes CDR1 MDHEN and CDR2 SYDVKM. V gave up 2 bases and J gave up 2 bases; unmatched junction bases: 3. The CDR3 spells CASSLIGGAYEQYF. CDR3 nucleotides: TGTGCCAGCAGTTTAATTGGGGGGGCCTACGAGCAGTACTTC.

The count of this clone is one. This chain connects TRBV7-3 to TRBJ2-5, with D perhaps matching TRBD1 (6 bases). CDR3 size: 14 residues. Germline V lookup: CDR1 SGHTA, CDR2 FQGTGA. With 5 bases removed from V and 5 bases from J, the gap between germline ends came to 15 bases. DNA for the CDR3: TGTGCCAGCAGCAACTGGGACACCCCCGAGACCCAGTACTTC. The encoded protein is CASSNWDTPETQYF.

This clone was picked up a small number of times. The chain has TRBV5-6 and TRBJ1-1; 8 positions agree with TRBD1. The CDR3 is 14 amino acids. The junction had 6 bases not matched to a gene; V was cut back by 3 bases and J by 5 bases. In germline, CDR1 is SGHDT, CDR2 YYEEEE. The CDR3 here is CASSWTGLGTEAFF. DNA for the CDR3: TGTGCCAGCAGCTGGACAGGGTTAGGGACTGAAGCTTTCTTT.

This clone occurred once. The rearrangement joins TRBV6-6 to TRBJ2-2; TRBD1 aligns across 9 bases. The CDR3 runs to 16 residues. V shed 5 bases and J 4 bases; nucleotides not matched to a gene: 8. The V gene's germline CDR1 is MNHNY and CDR2 SVGAGI (reference sequence). The CDR3 sequence: CASSHAGTGFTGELFF. The CDR3 coding sequence is TGTGCCAGCAGTCACGCCGGGACAGGGTTCACCGGGGAGCTGTTTTTT.

The genes are TRBV6-1 and TRBJ2-2, with D tentatively TRBD2 (6 bases). This CDR3 contains 17 residues. V was clipped by 2 bases and J by 6 bases, with 19 bases between them. CDR1 MNHNS and CDR2 SASEGT come from the germline V gene. DNA for the CDR3: TGTGCCAGCAGTGAACATTTATTAGGAGGGATGCCCGGGGAGCTGTTTTTT. As protein: CASSEHLLGGMPGELFF.

In its sample, this clone was seen once. The gene calls are TRBV28 and TRBJ2-5; 7 nucleotides match TRBD1. Matching the DNA end better, TRBJ2-7 makes the J call doubtful. The CDR3 contains 14 residues. Germline CDR1 and CDR2: MDHEN and SYDVKM. As DNA, the CDR3 is TGTGCCAGCAGTTACAGGGGAATTTTGGACGAGCAGTACTTC. This encodes CASSYRGILDEQYF.